Described below is a single T cell receptor (beta chain) sequence and its context. The sample originates from a study of blood T cell repertoires in COVID-19. Study overall: Some COVID-19 samples were acute and others convalescent; all came from the United States, Italy and Spain. Sample material is recorded as cDNA or gDNA derived from T cells, B-cell-depleted T cells, or PBMCs.

The CDR3 extends over 15 amino acids. Germline CDR1 is SGHTA and CDR2 is FQGTGA. Trimming left V 5 bases short and J 5 bases short, with 18 bases between. Original handling: Researchers report that nucleated cell counts were estimated from reference gene primer amplification. Using immunoSEQ multiplex PCR, the repertoire was profiled, and TCRdb retains in-frame clones only, with some absent. V and J calls and clone size are those listed in that table; D and trimming were worked out from the DNA. Of over 300,000 clones listed, 90% are singletons. This clonotype originated in a man between 18 and 29 years old with active or convalescent COVID-19. The sample comprised peripheral blood. The V call is TRBV7-3, the J call TRBJ1-2, with D perhaps TRBD1 (5 bases). CDR3 protein: CASSPTPGGRYGYTF. The CDR3, as DNA: TGTGCCAGCAGCCCAACCCCGGGGGGTCGGTATGGCTACACCTTC.